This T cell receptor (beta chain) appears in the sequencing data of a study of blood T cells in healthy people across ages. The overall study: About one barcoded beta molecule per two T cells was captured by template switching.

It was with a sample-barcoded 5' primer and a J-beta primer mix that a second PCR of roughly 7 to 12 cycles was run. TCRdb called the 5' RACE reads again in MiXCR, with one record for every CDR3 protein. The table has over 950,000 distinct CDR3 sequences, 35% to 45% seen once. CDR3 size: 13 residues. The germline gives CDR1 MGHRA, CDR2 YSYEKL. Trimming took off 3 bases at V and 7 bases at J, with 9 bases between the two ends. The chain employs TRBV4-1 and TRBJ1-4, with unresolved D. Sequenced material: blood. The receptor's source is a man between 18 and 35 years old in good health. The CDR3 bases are TGCGCCAGCAGCCAGGCGTTGGGTGAAAAACTGTTTTTT. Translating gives CASSQALGEKLFF.